This T cell receptor (beta chain) was sequenced during a study of regulatory T cells in long-lasting Graves disease. This clonotype showed up many times. Time point noted: newly diagnosed GD, antithyroid drugs for less than 3 months. The TCR library was made from RNA that had been extracted from PBMCs in TRIzol. Building of the TCR beta libraries involved iRepertoire HTBI primers and Arm-PCR of CDR3 regions. Per the original data handling: Identified segments across samples numbered under 80 TRBV and around 13 TRBJ. TCRdb analysed the multiplex PCR reads with MiXCR anew, one entry per CDR3 protein. TCRdb's processing, not the study's, gives the V and J calls here. Of approximately 480,000 distinct CDR3 sequences in the sample, about 16% were seen once. These same records also appear under a second study, on T cells in Graves' hyperthyroidism and ophthalmopathy. That paper states: Diagnoses were established using clinical symptoms, serum thyroxine and TRAb, thyroid ultrasound and orbital computed tomography. First-round RT-PCR of the TCR CDR3 relied on the HTBI primer set.

Sequencing was performed on peripheral blood mononuclear cells (PBMCs), taken at new diagnosis, from a patient treated with antithyroid drugs. The clonotype comes from a middle-aged man with Graves disease.

The CDR3 here is CASSLVDRQETQYF. In nucleotides, the CDR3 is TGTGCCAGCAGTTTAGTGGACAGACAAGAGACCCAGTACTTC. The chain recombines TRBV12-3 or TRBV12-4 with TRBJ2-5, with D tentatively TRBD1 (6 bases). The CDR3 has 14 residues. V lost 1 base and J lost 2, with 8 bases in between.